This entry is about one T cell receptor (beta chain). The time point here: newly diagnosed GD, antithyroid drugs for less than 3 months. PBMC RNA served as the TCR library source. A roughly 10-milliliter sample of peripheral blood was drawn into EDTA tubes. The CDR3 sequence is 13 residues long. Germline lookup yields CDR1 SGHTA and CDR2 FQGTGA. V shed 5 bases and J shed 1 base, with 8 bases lying between them. Through Arm-PCR of CDR3 regions and iRepertoire HTBI primers, TCR beta libraries were built. Each CDR3 protein gets one entry after TCRdb re-called the multiplex PCR reads with MiXCR. The sample consists of 200,000 to 250,000 distinct CDR3 sequences, 20% of them appearing once. The data originate from a study of regulatory T cells in long-lasting Graves disease.

The chain has TRBV7-3 and TRBJ1-1; D remains ambiguous. Sequences were derived from peripheral blood mononuclear cells (PBMCs), sampled at new diagnosis, from a patient treated with antithyroid drugs. This receptor was taken from a female donor with Graves disease. The CDR3 reads CASSPTANTEAFF. In DNA form, the CDR3 reads TGTGCCAGCAGCCCTACAGCGAACACTGAAGCTTTCTTT.